This entry is about one T cell receptor (beta chain). The antigen remains unidentified. The sample belongs to a study of cytomegalovirus exposure and HLA in healthy donors. For the study at large: Some 85 million unique TCRs, all from HLA-typed donors, were included in an early release of the data. Study outcomes and limitations: Using a false discovery rate of 0.05, a later analysis showed that 15,000 to 20,000 TCR beta sequences were associated with HLA alleles. As was reported, the classifier diagnosed cytomegalovirus status with high specificity and sensitivity.

The donors were healthy bone marrow donors. Germline CDR1 is MDHEN and CDR2 is SYDVKM. Germline trimming cut 5 bases from V and 4 bases from J; bases unmatched to any gene: 11. CDR3 length: 15 residues. Primers: 60 Vbeta forward and 13 Jbeta reverse. The protocol was immunoSEQ multiplex PCR, while the TCRdb copy is restricted to in-frame clones and leaves out a portion. This sample has around 150,000 clones, with 87% found just once. The chain carries TRBV28 and TRBJ2-7; the match to TRBD2 covers 7 bases. The specimen sequenced was PBMCs. The sequence came from a woman under 40 in good health and CMV-seronegative. In nucleotides, the CDR3 is TGTGCCAGCAGTCTTTGGGCTAGCGGAAGTTACGAGCAGTACTTC. Amino acid sequence: CASSLWASGSYEQYF.